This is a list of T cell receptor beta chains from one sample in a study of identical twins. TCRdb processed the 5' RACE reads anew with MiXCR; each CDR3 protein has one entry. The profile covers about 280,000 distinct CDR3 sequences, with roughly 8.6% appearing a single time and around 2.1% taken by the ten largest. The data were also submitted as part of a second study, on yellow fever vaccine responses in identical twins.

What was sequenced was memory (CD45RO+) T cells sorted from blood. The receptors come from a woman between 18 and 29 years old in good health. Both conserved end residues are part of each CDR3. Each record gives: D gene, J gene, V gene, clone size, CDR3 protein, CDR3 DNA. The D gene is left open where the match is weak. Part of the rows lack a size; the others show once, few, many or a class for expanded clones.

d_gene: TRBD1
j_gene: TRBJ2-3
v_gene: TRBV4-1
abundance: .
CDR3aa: CASSPKTTGGGTDTQYF
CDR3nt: TGCGCCAGCAGCCCTAAAACGACAGGGGGAGGCACAGATACGCAGTATTTT

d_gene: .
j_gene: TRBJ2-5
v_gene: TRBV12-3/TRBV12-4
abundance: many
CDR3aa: CASTNKETQYF
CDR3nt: TGTGCCAGCACCAATAAAGAGACCCAGTACTTC

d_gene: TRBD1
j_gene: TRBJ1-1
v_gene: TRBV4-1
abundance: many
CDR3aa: CASSTGTDFMNTEAFF
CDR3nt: TGCGCCAGCAGTACCGGGACAGACTTCATGAACACTGAAGCTTTCTTT

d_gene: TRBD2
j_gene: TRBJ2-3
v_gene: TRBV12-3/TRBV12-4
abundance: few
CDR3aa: CASSFLAGQTSTDTQYF
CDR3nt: TGTGCCAGCAGTTTTTTAGCGGGGCAGACTAGCACAGATACGCAGTATTTT

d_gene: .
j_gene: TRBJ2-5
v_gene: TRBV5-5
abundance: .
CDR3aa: CASSSQAYQETQYF
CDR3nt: TGTGCCAGCAGCTCACAGGCCTACCAAGAGACCCAGTACTTC

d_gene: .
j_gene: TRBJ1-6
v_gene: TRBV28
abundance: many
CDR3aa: CASIGQTSFMSSPLHF
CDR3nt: TGTGCCAGCATTGGACAGACTTCGTTCATGTCTTCACCCCTCCACTTT

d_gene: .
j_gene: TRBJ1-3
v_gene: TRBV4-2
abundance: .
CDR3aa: CASSQESDRTSSGNTIYF
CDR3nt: TGTGCCAGCAGCCAAGAAAGCGACAGGACCTCCTCTGGAAACACCATATATTTT

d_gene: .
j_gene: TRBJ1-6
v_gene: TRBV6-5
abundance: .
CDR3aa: CASSYSSGSGSPLHF
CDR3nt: TGTGCCAGCAGTTACTCATCGGGTTCAGGATCACCCCTCCACTTT

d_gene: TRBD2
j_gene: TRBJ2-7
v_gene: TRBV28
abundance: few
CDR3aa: CASRSGRAFSGHEQYF
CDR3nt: TGTGCCAGCAGGTCAGGGAGGGCCTTCTCTGGCCACGAGCAGTACTTC

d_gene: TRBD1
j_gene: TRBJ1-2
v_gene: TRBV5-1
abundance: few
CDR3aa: CASSLGDSYGYTF
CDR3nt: TGCGCCAGCAGCTTGGGGGACAGCTATGGCTACACCTTC

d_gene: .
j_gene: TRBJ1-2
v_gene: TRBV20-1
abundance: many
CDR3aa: CSARVLGGRTYDGYTF
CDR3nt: TGCAGTGCTAGGGTACTGGGGGGCAGGACTTATGATGGCTACACCTTC

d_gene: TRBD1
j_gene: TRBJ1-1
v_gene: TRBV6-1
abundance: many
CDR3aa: CASSPAGTGVATEAFF
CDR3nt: TGTGCCAGCAGTCCGGCCGGGACAGGGGTAGCCACTGAAGCTTTCTTT

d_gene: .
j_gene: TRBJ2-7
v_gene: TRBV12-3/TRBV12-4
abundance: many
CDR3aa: CASSFIGYEQYF
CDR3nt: TGTGCCAGCAGTTTTATAGGGTACGAGCAGTACTTC

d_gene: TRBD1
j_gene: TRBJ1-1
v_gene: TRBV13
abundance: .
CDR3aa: CASSEGRGTVFF
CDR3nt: TGTGCCAGCAGCGAAGGGAGGGGGACAGTTTTCTTT

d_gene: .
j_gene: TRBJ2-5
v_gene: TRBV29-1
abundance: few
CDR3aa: CSVEVARQETQYF
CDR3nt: TGCAGCGTCGAAGTAGCTCGCCAAGAGACCCAGTACTTC

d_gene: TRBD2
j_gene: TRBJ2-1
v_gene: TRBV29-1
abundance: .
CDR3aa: CSVEWVMWSGGKSYNEQFF
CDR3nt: TGCAGCGTTGAGTGGGTCATGTGGAGCGGGGGAAAATCCTACAATGAGCAGTTCTTC

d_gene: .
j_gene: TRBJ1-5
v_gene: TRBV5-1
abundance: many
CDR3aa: CASSLDYLNQPQHF
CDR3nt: TGCGCCAGCAGCTTGGACTACCTCAATCAGCCCCAGCATTTT

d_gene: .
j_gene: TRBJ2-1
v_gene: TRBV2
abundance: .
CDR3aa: CASSPRIVNNEQFF
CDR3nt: TGTGCCAGCAGTCCCAGGATAGTGAACAATGAGCAGTTCTTC

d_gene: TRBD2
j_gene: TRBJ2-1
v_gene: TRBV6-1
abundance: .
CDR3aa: CASSPLSGRAGNEQFF
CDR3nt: TGTGCCAGCAGCCCACTTAGCGGGAGGGCCGGGAATGAGCAGTTCTTC

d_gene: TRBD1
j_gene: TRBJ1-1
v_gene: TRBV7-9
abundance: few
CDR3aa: CASSLNTGTGGRAFF
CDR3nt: TGTGCCAGCAGCTTGAATACCGGGACAGGGGGGCGAGCTTTCTTT

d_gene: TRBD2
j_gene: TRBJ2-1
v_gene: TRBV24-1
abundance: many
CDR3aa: CATSDPGTRDEQFF
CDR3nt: TGTGCCACCAGTGACCCCGGGACTAGAGATGAGCAGTTCTTC

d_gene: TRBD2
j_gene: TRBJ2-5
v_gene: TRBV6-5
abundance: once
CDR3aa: CASSYELAGGPYQETQYF
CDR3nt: TGTGCCAGCAGTTACGAACTAGCGGGGGGACCGTACCAAGAGACCCAGTACTTC

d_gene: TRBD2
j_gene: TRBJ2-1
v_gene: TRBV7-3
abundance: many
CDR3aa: CASSALAGVFNEQFF
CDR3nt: TGTGCCAGCAGCGCGCTAGCGGGAGTTTTTAATGAGCAGTTCTTC

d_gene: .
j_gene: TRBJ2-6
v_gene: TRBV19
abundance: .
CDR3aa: CASSPQRSGANVLTF
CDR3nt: TGTGCCAGTAGTCCGCAGAGATCTGGGGCCAACGTCCTGACTTTC

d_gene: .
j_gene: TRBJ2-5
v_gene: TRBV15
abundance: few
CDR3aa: CATSTRRGETQYF
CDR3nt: TGTGCCACCAGCACCCGGCGGGGAGAGACCCAGTACTTC

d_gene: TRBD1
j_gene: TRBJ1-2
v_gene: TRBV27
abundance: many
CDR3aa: CASRRTGGTPYGYTF
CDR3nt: TGTGCCAGCAGGCGCACAGGGGGAACACCCTATGGCTACACCTTC

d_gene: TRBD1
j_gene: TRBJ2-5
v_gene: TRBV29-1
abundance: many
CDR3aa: CSAKTGGGETQYF
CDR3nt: TGCAGCGCCAAAACAGGGGGTGGGGAGACCCAGTACTTC

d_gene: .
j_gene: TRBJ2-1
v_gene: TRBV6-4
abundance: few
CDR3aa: CASSESRNSVRQFF
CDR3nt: TGTGCCAGCAGTGAGTCTAGAAATTCTGTAAGGCAGTTCTTC

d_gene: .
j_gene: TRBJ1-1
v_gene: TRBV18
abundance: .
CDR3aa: CASSPMGGQAFF
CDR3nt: TGTGCCAGCTCACCGATGGGGGGGCAAGCTTTCTTT

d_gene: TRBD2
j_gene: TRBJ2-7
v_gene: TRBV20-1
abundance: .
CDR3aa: CSAGVAGASYEQYF
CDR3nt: TGCAGTGCTGGGGTTGCGGGAGCTTCCTACGAGCAGTACTTC

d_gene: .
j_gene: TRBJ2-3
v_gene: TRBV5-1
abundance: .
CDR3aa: CASSSASRRSTDTQYF
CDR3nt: TGCGCCAGCAGCTCCGCATCCCGGCGGTCCACAGATACGCAGTATTTT

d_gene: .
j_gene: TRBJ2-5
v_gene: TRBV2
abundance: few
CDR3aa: CASSEVAETQYF
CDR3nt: TGTGCCAGCAGTGAAGTGGCGGAGACCCAGTACTTC

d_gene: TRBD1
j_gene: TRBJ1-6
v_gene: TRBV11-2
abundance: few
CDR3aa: CASSGRQGYSPLHF
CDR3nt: TGTGCCAGCAGCGGACGACAGGGGTATTCACCCCTCCACTTT

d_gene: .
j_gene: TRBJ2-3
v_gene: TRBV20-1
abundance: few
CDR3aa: CSASPPSTDTQYF
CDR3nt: TGCAGTGCTAGTCCTCCGAGCACAGATACGCAGTATTTT

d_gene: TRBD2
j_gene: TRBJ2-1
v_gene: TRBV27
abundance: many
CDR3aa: CASSQLAGGPPGNEQFF
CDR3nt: TGTGCCAGCAGCCAACTAGCGGGGGGGCCCCCGGGCAATGAGCAGTTCTTC

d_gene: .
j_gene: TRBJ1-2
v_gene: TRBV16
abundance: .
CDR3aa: CASSQTGADYGYTF
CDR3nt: TGTGCCAGCAGCCAAACCGGGGCGGACTATGGCTACACCTTC

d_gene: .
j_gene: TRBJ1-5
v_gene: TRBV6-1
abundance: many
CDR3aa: CASRGVQGWDNQPQHF
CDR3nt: TGTGCCAGCAGGGGGGTACAGGGATGGGACAATCAGCCCCAGCATTTT

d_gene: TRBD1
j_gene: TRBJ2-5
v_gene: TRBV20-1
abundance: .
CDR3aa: CSAIRTGGRETQYF
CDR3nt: TGCAGTGCTATTAGGACAGGGGGCAGGGAGACCCAGTACTTC

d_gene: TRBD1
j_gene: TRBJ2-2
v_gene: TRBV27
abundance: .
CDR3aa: CASSLLGTGVTGELFF
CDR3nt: TGTGCCAGCAGTCTCCTCGGGACAGGGGTCACCGGGGAGCTGTTTTTT

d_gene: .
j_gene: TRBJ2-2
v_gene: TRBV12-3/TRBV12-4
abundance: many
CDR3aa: CASSLLQGRAGELFF
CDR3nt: TGTGCCAGCAGTCTCCTGCAGGGGAGGGCCGGGGAGCTGTTTTTT

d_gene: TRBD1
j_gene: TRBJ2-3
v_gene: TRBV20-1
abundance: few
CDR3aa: CSARDWDRAADTQYF
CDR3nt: TGCAGTGCTAGAGACTGGGACAGGGCCGCAGATACGCAGTATTTT

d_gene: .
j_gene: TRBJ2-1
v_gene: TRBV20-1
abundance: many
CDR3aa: CSLIVDEQFF
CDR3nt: TGCAGCCTAATTGTAGATGAGCAGTTCTTC

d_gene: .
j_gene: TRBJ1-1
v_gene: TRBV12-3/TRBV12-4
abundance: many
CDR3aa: CASINDRKNTEAFF
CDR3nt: TGTGCCAGCATCAATGACAGGAAGAACACTGAAGCTTTCTTT

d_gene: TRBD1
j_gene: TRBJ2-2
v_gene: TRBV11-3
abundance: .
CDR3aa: CASSPPGTGHTGELFF
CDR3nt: TGTGCCAGCAGTCCCCCCGGGACAGGTCACACCGGGGAGCTGTTTTTT

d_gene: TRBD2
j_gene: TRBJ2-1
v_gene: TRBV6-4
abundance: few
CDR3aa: CASSTLAGTGTNEQFF
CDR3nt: TGTGCCAGCAGTACGCTAGCGGGAACGGGAACGAATGAGCAGTTCTTC

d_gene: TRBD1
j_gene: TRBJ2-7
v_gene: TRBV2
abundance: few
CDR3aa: CASSGPGQGLMGSYEQYF
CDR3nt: TGTGCCAGCAGTGGGCCGGGACAGGGGCTGATGGGGTCCTACGAGCAGTACTTC

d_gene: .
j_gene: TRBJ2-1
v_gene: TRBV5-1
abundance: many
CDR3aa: CASSVGGGTYNEQFF
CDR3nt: TGCGCCAGCAGCGTGGGTGGGGGGACCTACAATGAGCAGTTCTTC

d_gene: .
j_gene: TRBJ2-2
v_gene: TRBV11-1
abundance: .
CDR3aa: CASSHTSSWTAAYTGELFF
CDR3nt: TGTGCCAGCAGCCATACCTCCTCTTGGACAGCGGCGTACACCGGGGAGCTGTTTTTT

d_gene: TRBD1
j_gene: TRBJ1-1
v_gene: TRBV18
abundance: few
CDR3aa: CASSPKAQGRDTEAFF
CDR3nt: TGTGCCAGCTCACCAAAGGCACAGGGGCGGGACACTGAAGCTTTCTTT

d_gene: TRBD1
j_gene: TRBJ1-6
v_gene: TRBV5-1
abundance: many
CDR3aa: CASSPGTGGTSPLHF
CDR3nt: TGCGCCAGCAGCCCCGGGACAGGGGGGACTTCACCCCTCCACTTT